This entry describes one T cell receptor beta chain. Its antigen is as yet unknown. TCRdb keeps only in-frame clones here, not all; method: immunoSEQ multiplex PCR. The sample lists under 20,000 clones; around 72% were seen once. No neoadjuvant therapy was given before resection to the patients supplying these archived tumor blocks. This record comes from a study of CXCR4 blockade with PD-1 therapy in pancreatic cancer. Study conclusions and caveats: Tumor clonality averaged approximately 0.15 versus 0.05 in healthy blood, not predicting survival. Frequent tumor clones were encoded by many distinct rearrangements, suggesting shared antigens.

The CDR3 loop spans 12 amino acids. Trimming pared 4 bases from V and 4 bases from J, leaving 4 bases between. The germline V gene has CDR1 MNHGY and CDR2 SAAAGT. The sequence came from a human donor with pancreatic ductal adenocarcinoma. The chain has TRBV6-8 and TRBJ2-2; D unclear. The specimen sequenced was tumor tissue. CDR3 residues: CASSSPTGELFF. The DNA of the CDR3 is TGTGCCAGCAGTTCCCCCACCGGGGAGCTGTTTTTT.